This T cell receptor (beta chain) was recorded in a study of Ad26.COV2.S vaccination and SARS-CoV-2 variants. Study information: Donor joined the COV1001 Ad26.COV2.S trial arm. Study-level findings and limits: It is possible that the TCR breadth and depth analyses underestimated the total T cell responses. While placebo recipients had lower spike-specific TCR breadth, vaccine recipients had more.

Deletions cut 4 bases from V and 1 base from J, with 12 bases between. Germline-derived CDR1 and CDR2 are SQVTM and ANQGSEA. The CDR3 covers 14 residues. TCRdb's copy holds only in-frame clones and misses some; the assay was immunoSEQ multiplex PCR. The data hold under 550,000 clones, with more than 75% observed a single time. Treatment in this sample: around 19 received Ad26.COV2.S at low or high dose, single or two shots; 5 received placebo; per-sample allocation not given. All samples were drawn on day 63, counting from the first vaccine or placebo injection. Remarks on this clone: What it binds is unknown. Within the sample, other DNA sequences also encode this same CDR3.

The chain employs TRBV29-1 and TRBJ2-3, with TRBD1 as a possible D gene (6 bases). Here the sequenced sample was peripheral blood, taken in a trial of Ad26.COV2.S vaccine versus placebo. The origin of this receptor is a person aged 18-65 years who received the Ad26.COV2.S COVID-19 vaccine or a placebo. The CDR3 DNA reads TGCAGCGTTGTGGGGCCAGGGGGCACAGATACGCAGTATTTT. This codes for CSVVGPGGTDTQYF.